What follows are 10 T cell receptor beta chains derived from one specimen sequenced in a study of beta chain features in type 1 diabetes. The authors reverse transcribed all of the isolated RNA, so sequencing captured expressed TCRB transcripts. The repertoire was sequenced with immunoSEQ multiplex PCR; TCRdb's copy has only in-frame clones and lacks some. Here the sample spans almost 350,000 clones, 7.5% to 9% being singletons. Sequencing was carried out using central memory CD4+ T cells from blood. These receptors all stem from a woman aged 18-30 years in good health.

This clone was picked up a small number of times. The chain employs TRBV28 and TRBJ2-4; tentative D call: TRBD2 (6 bases). V lost 5 bases, J lost 6 bases, and 14 bases lay in between. The CDR3 covers 14 residues. Per germline, CDR1 MDHEN and CDR2 SYDVKM. The CDR3 here is CASSRGGPGNIQYF. CDR3 nucleotides: TGTGCCAGCAGTAGAGGAGGGCCGGGAAACATTCAGTACTTC.

With regard to this clone: Other DNA sequences in this sample translate to the same CDR3. The chain combines TRBV7-2 with TRBJ2-5; maybe TRBD2 (6 bases). This CDR3 contains 16 residues. Germline values: CDR1 SGHTA, CDR2 FQGNSA. The ends were cut back, 3 bases at V and 5 bases at J, with 19 bases in the middle. The CDR3 nucleotides read TGTGCCAGCAGCTTTGGCGGGACGCGCCGTCGGGAGACCCAGTACTTC. As protein: CASSFGGTRRRETQYF.

This clone was observed at least ten times. J is TRBJ2-4 and V is TRBV11-2; D perhaps matches TRBD2 (5 bases). Germline V gene sequence: CDR1 SGHAT, CDR2 FQNNGV. Deletions cut 1 base from V and 0 bases from J, with 10 bases between. CDR3 size: 16 residues. The CDR3 sequence is CASSLAGSLAKNIQYF. DNA of the CDR3: TGTGCCAGCAGCTTAGCTGGGAGCCTAGCCAAAAACATTCAGTACTTC.

The chain recombines TRBV25-1 with TRBJ2-1; either TRBD1 or TRBD2 may fit D (5 bases each). V lost 0 bases to trimming and J lost 8 bases, with 8 bases between them. In germline, CDR1 is MGHDK, CDR2 SYGVNS. This CDR3 is 13 amino acids long. Here the CDR3 reads CASSEYGDHEQFF. CDR3 DNA: TGTGCCAGCAGTGAATATGGGGACCATGAGCAGTTCTTC.

This clone was detected only a few times. The V call is TRBV5-1, the J call TRBJ2-5; 7 bases align to TRBD1. Germline CDR1 reads SGHRS; CDR2 reads YFSETQ. V shed 0 bases and J 2 bases; nucleotides not matched to a gene: 7. This CDR3 has 16 residues. DNA of the CDR3: TGCGCCAGCAGCTTGGGCGCGACAGGGTCGCAAGAGACCCAGTACTTC. Translating it yields CASSLGATGSQETQYF.

This clone was counted a few times. CDR3 nucleotide sequence: TGTGCCAGCAGCACAGGTCCACCATCGGAGACCCAGTACTTC. This translates into CASSTGPPSETQYF. The chain has TRBV6-1 and TRBJ2-5, with D maybe TRBD1 (5 bases). The germline V and J ends were trimmed by 6 bases and 5 bases, with 16 bases remaining between them. Germline V lookup: CDR1 MNHNS, CDR2 SASEGT. The CDR3 spans 14 residues.

The J gene is TRBJ2-7, the V gene TRBV28; TRBD1 agrees at 10 bases. J was trimmed by 5 bases and V by 5 bases; bases with no gene match: 9. The CDR3 length is 15 residues. From germline, CDR1 is MDHEN and CDR2 SYDVKM. The CDR3 sequence: CASSPPGQGHHEQYF. CDR3 DNA sequence: TGTGCCAGCAGTCCCCCGGGACAGGGGCACCACGAGCAGTACTTC.

This CDR3 reads CATRQGRYNEQFF. The DNA for the CDR3 is TGTGCCACCCGACAGGGCCGATACAATGAGCAGTTCTTC. The chain recombines TRBV18 with TRBJ2-1; TRBD1 aligns across 7 bases. The V segment lost 10 bases and the J segment 4 bases; nucleotides outside the gene matches: 7. The CDR3 covers 13 residues. The germline V gene encodes CDR1 KGHSH and CDR2 LQKENI. Full variable domain (missing parts from reference TRBV18 and TRBJ2-1): NAGVMQNPRHLVRRRGQEARLRCSPMKGHSHVYWYRQLPEEGLKFMVYLQKENIIDESGMPKERFSAEFPKEGPSILRIQQVVRGDSAAYFCATRQGRYNEQFFGPGTRLTVL.

The chain recombines TRBV4-3 with TRBJ2-7; TRBD2 matches 9 bases. The V segment lost 2 bases and the J segment 5 bases; nucleotides outside the gene matches: 7. Germline V gives CDR1 LGHNA, CDR2 YSLEER. CDR3 size: 15 residues. CDR3: CASSQSTSGSHEQYF. The CDR3 nucleotides read TGCGCCAGCAGCCAATCGACTAGCGGTTCACACGAGCAGTACTTC.

Here the CDR3 DNA reads TGTGCCAGCAGTTACCGCAAAGCGGCGAACACTGAAGCTTTCTTT. Translating it yields CASSYRKAANTEAFF. The chain uses TRBV6-5 and TRBJ1-1; D unresolved. The germline gives CDR1 MNHEY, CDR2 SVGAGI. V lost 2 bases and J lost 1, with 11 bases in between. This CDR3 has 15 residues.